One and the same sample provided the 21 T cell receptor beta chains below, sequenced in a study of T cell responses to AZD1222 COVID-19 vaccine. Sequenced by immunoSEQ multiplex PCR; TCRdb stores in-frame clones only, minus some. The sample has over 100,000 clones; roughly 88% are singletons. The sample in question was peripheral blood, obtained on day 0 of AZD1222 vaccination. The receptors stem from an adult in good health.

This clone was observed a handful of times. CDR3 region: CASSLDGGLGTEAFF. Written as DNA, the CDR3 is TGTGCCAGTAGTCTCGATGGTGGTTTAGGCACTGAAGCTTTCTTT. V gene TRBV19 combines with J gene TRBJ1-1; D gene uncertain. V was pared by 5 bases and J by 4 bases, with 17 bases between. The CDR3 sequence is 15 residues long. Germline values: CDR1 LNHDA, CDR2 SQIVND (reference sequence). The full variable domain, completed using reference TRBV19 and TRBJ1-1, is DGGITQSPKYLFRKEGQNVTLSCEQNLNHDAMYWYRQDPGQGLRLIYYSQIVNDFQKGDIAEGYSVSREKKESFPLTVTSAQKNPTAFYLCASSLDGGLGTEAFFGQGTRLTVV.

The V gene is TRBV19, the J gene TRBJ1-4; D perhaps matches TRBD1 (5 bases). Germline V gene data show CDR1 as LNHDA and CDR2 as SQIVND (reference sequence). V was shortened by 0 bases and J by 4 bases, with 21 bases between the two germline ends. This CDR3 is built from 19 residues. The chain's CDR3 is CASSIDWRGWGQVNEKLFF. The CDR3 coding sequence is TGTGCCAGTAGTATAGATTGGAGAGGTTGGGGCCAGGTTAATGAAAAACTGTTTTTT.

The genes are TRBV9 and TRBJ1-1; 9 nucleotides align to TRBD1. This CDR3 region has 15 residues. The germline gives CDR1 SGDLS, CDR2 YYNGEE. J was trimmed by 10 bases and V by 4 bases; bases with no gene match: 14. CDR3 in DNA: TGTGCCAGCAGCTCTCGTACCGGGTGGGGACAGGGAGCTTTCTTT. This translates into CASSSRTGWGQGAFF.

The V and J genes are TRBV4-1 and TRBJ2-3, with 8 bases lining up with TRBD2. The CDR3 runs to 19 residues. V was pared by 0 bases and J by 4 bases, with 15 bases of the junction left unmatched. CDR1 and CDR2 from the germline V gene are MGHRA and YSYEKL. CDR3 residues: CASSQDMAGGLVSADTQYF. The CDR3 nucleotides read TGCGCCAGCAGCCAAGATATGGCGGGGGGCCTCGTCAGCGCAGATACGCAGTATTTT.

The chain carries TRBV5-6 and TRBJ2-7; D remains ambiguous. The germline V gene has CDR1 SGHDT and CDR2 YYEEEE. Trimming pared 0 bases from V and 4 bases from J, leaving 5 bases between. This CDR3 contains 12 residues. CDR3 bases: TGTGCCAGCAGCTTGGATCAATACGAGCAGTACTTC. Protein sequence: CASSLDQYEQYF. The variable domain in full, with the rest retrieved from reference TRBV5-6 and TRBJ2-7, is DAGVTQSPTHLIKTRGQQVTLRCSPKSGHDTVSWYQQALGQGPQFIFQYYEEEERQRGNFPDRFSGHQFPNYSSELNVNALLLGDSALYLCASSLDQYEQYFGPGTRLTVT.

This chain uses TRBV5-1 with TRBJ1-3; D is uncertain. Looked up from germline, CDR1 is SGHRS and CDR2 is YFSETQ. The CDR3 is made up of 15 amino acids. Trimming stripped 4 bases from V and 0 bases from J, with 11 bases between. This chain's CDR3 is CASSPGPISGNTIYF. CDR3 in DNA: TGCGCCAGCAGCCCTGGACCGATCTCTGGAAACACCATATATTTT.

The chain uses TRBV25-1 and TRBJ2-3, with TRBD2 as a possible D gene (6 bases). V was pared by 5 bases and J by 8 bases, with 14 bases between. The V gene's germline CDR1 is MGHDK and CDR2 SYGVNS. This CDR3 contains 13 residues. The CDR3 is CASSPTAEGTQYF. CDR3 DNA: TGTGCCAGCAGTCCTACGGCGGAGGGTACGCAGTATTTT. Variable domain in full (rest from reference TRBV25-1 and TRBJ2-3): EADIYQTPRYLVIGTGKKITLECSQTMGHDKMYWYQQDPGMELHLIHYSYGVNSTEKGDLSSESTVSRIRTEHFPLTLESARPSHTSQYLCASSPTAEGTQYFGPGTRLTVL.

This chain joins TRBV14 and TRBJ2-5; D ambiguous. CDR3 length: 15 residues. Trimming pared 4 bases from V and 2 bases from J, leaving 14 bases between. Germline values: CDR1 SGHDN, CDR2 FVKESK. As DNA, the CDR3 is TGTGCCAGCAGCCTAGACCTCGGGCAGCAAGAGACCCAGTACTTC. Protein: CASSLDLGQQETQYF.

The chain carries TRBV12-5 and TRBJ2-5; 10 positions agree with TRBD1. V was pared by 3 bases and J by 5 bases, with 9 bases of the junction left unmatched. CDR1 is LGHNT, CDR2 FRNRAP, per germline. The CDR3 runs to 16 residues. Here the CDR3 DNA reads TGTGCTAGTGGTTTAGGGAGACAGGGGGCCGGGGAGACCCAGTACTTC. Protein: CASGLGRQGAGETQYF. Using reference TRBV12-5 and TRBJ2-5 for the parts outside the CDR3, the full variable domain is DARVTQTPRHKVTEMGQEVTMRCQPILGHNTVFWYRQTMMQGLELLAYFRNRAPLDDSGMPKDRFSAEMPDATLATLKIQPSEPRDSAVYFCASGLGRQGAGETQYFGPGTRLLVL.

The chain recombines TRBV7-6 with TRBJ1-5; D possibly corresponds to TRBD1 (6 bases). Trimming removed 6 bases at V and 4 bases at J, with 16 bases between. Germline CDR1 reads SGHVS; CDR2 reads FNYEAQ. CDR3 size: 15 residues. In DNA form, the CDR3 reads TGTGCCAGCAGACGGGGGGGGCGAGGAAATCAGCCCCAGCATTTT. Translated, it gives CASRRGGRGNQPQHF. The entire variable domain, with the rest obtained from reference TRBV7-6 and TRBJ1-5, is as follows: GAGVSQSPRYKVTKRGQDVALRCDPISGHVSLYWYRQALGQGPEFLTYFNYEAQQDKSGLPNDRFSAERPEGSISTLTIQRTEQRDSAMYRCASRRGGRGNQPQHFGDGTRLSIL.

This clone was detected once. The V call is TRBV11-2, the J call TRBJ1-1, with D unclear. V was clipped by 0 bases and J by 7 bases, with 3 bases between them. CDR1 is SGHAT, CDR2 FQNNGV, per germline. The CDR3 covers 11 residues. The CDR3 sequence: CASSLELEAFF. The CDR3, as DNA: TGTGCCAGCAGCTTAGAACTTGAAGCTTTCTTT.

The V call is TRBV5-1, the J call TRBJ1-1; perhaps TRBD1 as D (5 bases). Germline CDR1 is SGHRS and CDR2 is YFSETQ. The germline V and J ends were trimmed by 0 bases and 6 bases, with 12 bases remaining between them. The CDR3 contains 14 residues. Written as DNA, the CDR3 is TGCGCCAGCAGCTTGGGGACACATTGGGCTGAAGCTTTCTTT. Its translation is CASSLGTHWAEAFF.

The rearrangement uses TRBV7-9 and TRBJ2-5; TRBD2 agrees at 9 bases. The germline V gene encodes CDR1 SEHNR and CDR2 FQNEAQ (reference sequence). The CDR3 extends over 14 amino acids. J gave up 4 bases and V 5 bases, and 5 bases lay outside the gene matches. The CDR3 nucleotides read TGTGCCAGCAGCCCATTAGCGGGGGTAGAGACCCAGTACTTC. Residues: CASSPLAGVETQYF.

This clone has just one count. The chain links TRBV3-1 (or the pseudogene TRBV3-2) to TRBJ1-2; maybe TRBD1 (5 bases). Per the germline V gene, CDR1 is LGHDT and CDR2 is YNNKEL (reference sequence). Trimming cost V 0 bases and J 5 bases, with 13 bases left between them. The CDR3 extends over 15 amino acids. The CDR3 protein is CASSQEAWPGYGYTF. CDR3 coding DNA: TGTGCCAGCAGCCAAGAAGCGTGGCCAGGGTATGGCTACACCTTC.

This sequence joins TRBV27 and TRBJ1-2; D ambiguous. The CDR3 is made up of 12 amino acids. V lost 6 bases and J 11 bases, leaving 16 bases between the germline ends. Germline V gene sequence: CDR1 MNHEY, CDR2 SMNVEV (reference sequence). The CDR3 is CASRSGPSGYTF. DNA for the CDR3: TGTGCCAGCAGGTCCGGGCCCTCGGGGTACACCTTC.

The chain employs TRBV29-1 and TRBJ1-2; 7 bases are a match to TRBD1. There are 13 residues in the CDR3. The V and J ends lost 4 bases and 4 bases, in that order; junction bases with no gene match: 6. Germline lookup yields CDR1 SQVTM and CDR2 ANQGSEA. Here the CDR3 reads CSVGTGELYGYTF. The CDR3 nucleotides read TGCAGCGTTGGTACAGGGGAACTCTATGGCTACACCTTC.

This clone turned up a few times. The rearrangement joins TRBV25-1 to TRBJ1-2; 7 positions agree with TRBD1. V was pared by 3 bases and J by 4 bases, with 2 bases of the junction left unmatched. The germline V gene has CDR1 MGHDK and CDR2 SYGVNS. The CDR3 covers 13 residues. The CDR3 sequence is CASSEGQIYGYTF. The CDR3 bases are TGTGCCAGCAGTGAGGGACAGATCTATGGCTACACCTTC.

The chain joins TRBV5-4 to TRBJ1-2, with D maybe TRBD1 (6 bases). Germline V CDR1 and CDR2: SGHNT, YYREEE (reference sequence). V was trimmed by 3 bases and J by 4 bases, leaving 13 bases between them. This CDR3 comprises 14 residues. CDR3 in amino acids: CASSSQQGIYGYTF. For the CDR3, the DNA is TGTGCCAGCAGCTCGCAACAGGGAATCTATGGCTACACCTTC.

The rearrangement uses TRBV10-3 and TRBJ1-1; D not certain. The CDR3 totals 12 residues. Germline loops: CDR1 ENHRY, CDR2 SYGVKD. The V end was cut by 3 bases, the J end by 2 bases, with 4 bases between. CDR3 region: CAISDSNTEAFF. The CDR3 DNA follows: TGTGCCATCAGTGACAGTAACACTGAAGCTTTCTTT.

This clone was seen a few times. The chain links TRBV6-5 to TRBJ2-7; 13 positions agree with TRBD2. The CDR3 contains 15 residues. V shed 5 bases, J shed 7 bases, and the junction held 8 bases outside the gene matches. Germline assignment: CDR1 MNHEY and CDR2 SVGAGI. CDR3 nucleotide sequence: TGTGCCAGCAGTCAAACTAGCGGGGGGGGTGAAGAGCAGTACTTC. Protein sequence: CASSQTSGGGEEQYF.

The chain uses TRBV6-4 and TRBJ2-2; D ambiguous. The length of the CDR3 is 13 residues. Trimming stripped 8 bases from V and 1 base from J, with 8 bases between. Per germline, CDR1 MRHNA and CDR2 SNTAGT. The CDR3 nucleotides are TGTGCCAGCGCCACGGGGAACACCGGGGAGCTGTTTTTT. This translates into CASATGNTGELFF.